A selection of T cell receptor beta chains follows, all from one sample in a study of cytomegalovirus exposure and HLA in healthy donors. Profiled with immunoSEQ multiplex PCR; TCRdb holds only in-frame clones, not every one. Among about 110,000 clones listed, roughly 69% were seen once. Sequencing was done on a sample of PBMCs. The receptor set was obtained from a young man in good health and CMV-seropositive. The CDR3 runs from the conserved cysteine through the conserved F or W. Fields, in order: V gene, D gene, J gene, clone size, CDR3 protein, CDR3 DNA. The D gene is left open where the match is weak. Only part of the rows carry a size: once, few, many, or a class if the clone is expanded.

TRBV18	TRBD1	TRBJ1-1	once	CASSPIRQGAGDTEAFF	TGTGCCAGCTCACCAATAAGACAGGGGGCAGGTGACACTGAAGCTTTCTTT
TRBV5-1	TRBD2	TRBJ2-2	-	CASSLSGGPLNTGELFF	TGCGCCAGCAGCTTGAGCGGGGGCCCCCTAAACACCGGGGAGCTGTTTTTT
TRBV11-3	-	TRBJ2-5	few	CASSLGSPGREGTQYF	TGTGCCAGCAGCTTAGGTTCCCCCGGCAGGGAAGGGACCCAGTACTTC
TRBV6-1	-	TRBJ1-1	-	CAVLRGGRTEAFF	TGTGCCGTCCTAAGGGGGGGTCGGACTGAAGCTTTCTTT
TRBV6-1	-	TRBJ2-2	few	CASSEYSGTGELFF	TGTGCCAGCAGTGAATACAGCGGAACCGGGGAGCTGTTTTTT
TRBV30	TRBD2	TRBJ2-5	-	CAWRGLARETQYF	TGTGCCTGGAGAGGACTAGCCCGGGAGACCCAGTACTTC
TRBV5-6	-	TRBJ2-3	-	CASSPLRDRSSTDTQYF	TGTGCCAGCAGCCCCCTCCGCGACAGGTCTAGCACAGATACGCAGTATTTT
TRBV6-5	-	TRBJ2-2	-	CASTLGGAGELFF	TGTGCCAGCACCTTAGGTGGAGCCGGGGAGCTGTTTTTT
TRBV5-1	-	TRBJ1-3	-	CASSQSEVGSGNTIYF	TGCGCCAGCAGCCAGAGCGAGGTTGGCTCTGGAAACACCATATATTTT
TRBV5-6	TRBD2	TRBJ2-5	few	CASSWRKRGTQETQYF	TGTGCCAGCAGCTGGAGGAAGCGGGGGACCCAAGAGACCCAGTACTTC
TRBV11-3	-	TRBJ1-1	-	CASSSLRVPGDNTEAFF	TGTGCCAGCAGCTCCCTCAGGGTTCCAGGGGATAACACTGAAGCTTTCTTT
TRBV7-2	-	TRBJ1-4	-	CASSLGAREKLFF	TGTGCCAGCAGCTTAGGTGCTCGGGAAAAACTGTTTTTT
TRBV7-2	TRBD2	TRBJ2-7	-	CASSLLAGAEYEQYF	TGTGCCAGCAGCTTATTAGCGGGGGCAGAATACGAGCAGTACTTC
TRBV28	-	TRBJ1-6	once	CASRTTGTLHF	TGTGCCAGCAGAACTACCGGGACCCTCCACTTT
TRBV5-1	TRBD2	TRBJ2-7	few	CASSLDGGASYEQYF	TGCGCCAGCAGCTTGGACGGGGGGGCCTCCTACGAGCAGTACTTC
TRBV18	-	TRBJ1-2	-	CASSPLGDHGYTF	TGTGCCAGCTCACCACTAGGGGATCATGGCTACACCTTC
TRBV19	TRBD1	TRBJ1-5	-	CASGQAGQPQHF	TGTGCCAGCGGACAGGCGGGGCAGCCCCAGCATTTT
TRBV6-5	-	TRBJ1-1	-	CASRTGSTEAFF	TGTGCCAGCAGAACAGGGTCCACTGAAGCTTTCTTT
TRBV2	-	TRBJ1-6	-	CASSEYHGNSPLHF	TGTGCCAGCAGTGAATATCACGGTAATTCACCCCTCCACTTT
TRBV5-5	-	TRBJ1-3	-	CAIKVGGAGNTIYF	TGTGCCATCAAAGTGGGGGGAGCTGGAAACACCATATATTTT
TRBV9	TRBD2	TRBJ2-7	-	CASSPPGGSLGEQYF	TGTGCCAGCAGCCCTCCGGGGGGGAGTTTGGGCGAGCAGTACTTC
TRBV2	-	TRBJ1-3	-	CASRLDSPNPGNTIYF	TGTGCCAGCAGGTTGGACAGCCCTAACCCTGGAAACACCATATATTTT
TRBV30	-	TRBJ1-4	-	CATMGRTEKLFF	TGTGCCACGATGGGGAGAACAGAAAAACTGTTTTTT
TRBV18	-	TRBJ2-7	few	CASSPTLYEQYF	TGTGCCAGCTCACCTACCCTATACGAGCAGTACTTC
TRBV12-5	-	TRBJ1-2	few	CASGLSTTQINYGYTF	TGTGCTAGTGGCTTATCTACTACTCAGATTAACTATGGCTACACCTTC
TRBV9	-	TRBJ1-5	few	CASSHEGVGSNQPQHF	TGTGCCAGCAGCCACGAGGGGGTCGGTAGCAATCAGCCCCAGCATTTT